This record concerns one T cell receptor beta chain sequence. Its antigen is unidentified. In the same sample, other DNA sequences code for this CDR3. Produced via immunoSEQ multiplex PCR; TCRdb's table is partial and in-frame only. The data show hundreds of thousands of clones, approximately 96% seen once. The sample is drawn from a study of shared clonotypes between healthy human individuals. The study's findings and limits: Memory subsets had estimated richness that was generally smaller than that of naive subsets.

From germline, CDR1 is SGDLS and CDR2 YYNGEE. The CDR3 has 13 residues. V was pared by 0 bases and J by 9 bases, with 10 bases between. Only CD45RO-negative cells positively selected for CCR7 counted as naive CD8 cells, so terminally differentiated effector memory CD45RA+ cells were excluded. The source of this sequence is a woman younger than 45 in good health. Sequenced sample: naive CD8+ T cells sorted from blood. The chain carries TRBV9 and TRBJ2-1; TRBD2 is a possible D gene (5 bases). CDR3 in DNA: TGTGCCAGCAGCGTAGGGGGAGCAGCTGAGCAGTTCTTC. Translated: CASSVGGAAEQFF.